Here is one T cell receptor (beta chain) with its context. This sample was taken from a study of T cell repertoires in cytomegalovirus infection. The germline V gene has CDR1 LNHDA and CDR2 SQIVND (reference sequence). CDR3 length: 14 residues. After removal of 7 bases from V and 2 bases from J, the junction contained 7 bases not matched to a gene. TCRdb re-called the reads through MiXCR, storing one row per CDR3 protein. The sample has roughly 720,000 distinct CDR3 sequences, under 40% seen once. This clonotype originated in a human donor in good health (CMV status not recorded). Some clones in this sample may be carry-over from other donors' samples. The chain couples TRBV19 to TRBJ1-1, with TRBD1 identical over 7 bases. Sequencing used PBMCs. The CDR3 region is CASTMGTANTEAFF. The DNA for the CDR3 is TGTGCCAGTACCATGGGGACAGCAAACACTGAAGCTTTCTTT.